This paragraph reports one T cell receptor beta chain. This clone's antigen is unknown. The sample holds no much larger clone one base away, and base qualities are not on file. This record belongs to a study of shared clonotypes between healthy human individuals (dated by TCRdb to the early 2020s). For the study in its entirety: The cohort included three men and a couple of women between 18 and 49 years of age. For each donor, three plates each were used for CD4 naive and CD4 memory, two plates were used for CD8 naive, and one plate was used for CD8 memory. The study deeply sequenced blood TCR repertoires of several healthy adults to estimate repertoire size and the extent of clonotype sharing between individuals. Different laboratories and diverse techniques were used to prepare libraries and sequence TCR repertoires, to increase sequencing depth and limit assay-specific biases. Each donor's leukapheresis produced roughly between roughly 0.94 and 9.5 billion PBMCs.

What the work shows at the level of the full study, not this receptor alone: Pairwise subsampling indicated that sequencing depth was expected to affect the degree of clonotype sharing among donors. Clonotypes shared by all four sorted-subset donors showed higher generation probabilities than non-shared clonotypes. Naive subsets generally had larger estimated clonotype richness than memory subsets did. Sharing across a few donors was observed for around 5% of naive CD4, over 3% of naive CD8, 2.3% of memory CD4, and about 0.4% of memory CD8 clonotypes. Sampling was limited to blood, and TCR repertoires in tissue likely differ from TCR repertoires in blood. Because the study included only a small number of donors, the genetic and exposure-history diversity represented was limited. Rarefaction of sorted-subset datasets indicated incomplete sequencing despite the large sequencing depth.

Using the deep immunoSEQ assay, TCR CDR3 regions were amplified from genomic DNA by multiplex PCR. For each cell subset, the extracted genomic DNA was distributed evenly across all wells of several immunoSEQ 96-well plates, and each plate served as one replicate. For sorted subsets, each replicate PCR was loaded with roughly 0.2 ug genomic DNA, equivalent to approximately 33,000 T cell genomes. The purified libraries were quantified using a Qubit 3.0 fluorometer, sized with a Bioanalyzer 2100, and then quantified again using the KAPA Library Quantification kit. Every immunoSEQ 96-well plate was sequenced on a dedicated single-read 150-cycle Illumina NextSeq 550 flow cell. The original pipeline was this. Because the immunoSEQ output included only junctional sequences and no quality scores, the filtering could not be the same as the filtering used for full-length reads. To assign V/J genes and CDR3, sequences were annotated using PyIR, a Python wrapper for IgBLAST v1.9, with IMGT germline references. Reads with weak V/J assignments (E-value above 1e-6), missing CDR3, stop codons, out-of-frame junctions, or ambiguous translated residues were removed. V3J clonotypes were defined as sequences sharing an identical inferred V gene, J gene, and CDR3 amino acid sequence. Percentage overlap between repertoires was calculated by dividing the number of shared unique clonotypes by the size of the smaller repertoire. Richness of each repertoire was evaluated using RTK rarefaction, the Chao1 estimator, and Recon v2.1 estimates of unobserved clonotypes. Generation probabilities for all TCRbeta clonotypes obtained by the gDNA method from a handful of donors were computed using OLGA. The immuneACCESS repertoire file appears here via TCRdb, limited to in-frame rearrangements. These files lack a portion of the clones; in checked studies, under half of the deficit traces to unresolved V genes, and the cause of the others is not known. Clone size and the V and J calls come from that table; the DNA yielded D and trimming. This sample lists about 960,000 clones; about 80% were detected once. The leading ten clones occupy over 1.3% of the sample.

CDR1 and CDR2, looked up from the germline V gene, are LGHNA and YSLEER. The CDR3 contains 14 residues, cysteine and phenylalanine counted. Left in the record is the CDR3 DNA by itself, 42 bases read in frame from the first base. V lost 4 bases and J lost 8 bases, and the count of bases not matched to a germline gene is 8. Healthy HIV-negative adults with no recently reported acute infections or vaccinations were included as donors. Every donor was a Caucasian adult living in Nashville, Tennessee, USA. CD4+ T cells were enriched by magnetic negative selection, after which naive cells were positively selected on CD45RA and the negative fraction was taken as the memory subset. Blood was obtained by leukapheresis, after which PBMCs were separated by Ficoll-Histopaque density gradient centrifugation and cryopreserved in liquid nitrogen vapor phase. Purity and quantity of every magnetically sorted T cell population were checked by analytical flow cytometry. Genomic DNA was isolated from every sorted fraction and measured by UV absorbance on a Nanodrop 2000c.

Sequencing was carried out using memory CD4+ T cells sorted from blood. Explained via the paper, the cell subset or site label denotes: CD45RA-negative fraction. The receptor comes from a young man in good health. The sequence joins TRBV4-3 to TRBJ1-2; the central 9 bases match TRBD1. The bases are TGCGCCAGCAGCCCCCTTGGGGACAGGGACGGCTACACCTTC. Translated, this gives CASSPLGDRDGYTF.